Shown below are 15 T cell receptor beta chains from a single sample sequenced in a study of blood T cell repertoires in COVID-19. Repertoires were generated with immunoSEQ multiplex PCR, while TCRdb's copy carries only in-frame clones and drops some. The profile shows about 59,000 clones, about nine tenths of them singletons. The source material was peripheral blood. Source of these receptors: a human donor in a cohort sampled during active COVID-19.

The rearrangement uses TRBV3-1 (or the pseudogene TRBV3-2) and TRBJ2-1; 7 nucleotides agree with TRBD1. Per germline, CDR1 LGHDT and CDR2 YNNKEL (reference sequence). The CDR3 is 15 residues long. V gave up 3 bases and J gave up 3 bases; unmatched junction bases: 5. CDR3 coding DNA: TGTGCCAGCAGCCAGTATGGACAGGTCTACAATGAGCAGTTCTTC. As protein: CASSQYGQVYNEQFF.

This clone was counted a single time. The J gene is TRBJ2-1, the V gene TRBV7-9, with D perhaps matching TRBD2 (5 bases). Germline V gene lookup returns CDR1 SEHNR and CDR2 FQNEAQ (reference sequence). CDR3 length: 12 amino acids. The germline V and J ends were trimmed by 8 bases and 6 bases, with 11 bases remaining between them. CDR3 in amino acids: CASGRSANEQFF. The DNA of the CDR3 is TGTGCCAGCGGGAGATCAGCCAATGAGCAGTTCTTC.

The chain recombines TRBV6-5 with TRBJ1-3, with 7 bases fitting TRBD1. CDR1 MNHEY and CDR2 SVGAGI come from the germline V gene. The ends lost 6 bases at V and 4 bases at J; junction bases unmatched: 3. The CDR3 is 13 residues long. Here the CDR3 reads CASSQGDGNTIYF. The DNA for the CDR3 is TGTGCCAGCAGCCAGGGGGACGGAAACACCATATATTTT.

As DNA, the CDR3 is TGCGCCAGCAGCCAAGAAGTACAGGGCAAAAACATTCAGTACTTC. Residues: CASSQEVQGKNIQYF. This chain links TRBV4-3 with TRBJ2-4; possibly TRBD1 for D (6 bases). Per the germline V gene, CDR1 is LGHNA and CDR2 is YSLEER. Trimming pared 0 bases from V and 3 bases from J, leaving 9 bases between. This CDR3 has 15 amino acids.

CDR3 region: CATRDSGTDTQYF. CDR3 nucleotides: TGTGCCACTCGGGACAGTGGCACAGATACGCAGTATTTT. The chain carries TRBV24-1 and TRBJ2-3; TRBD1 aligns across 7 bases. V trimming: 10 bases; J trimming: 1 base; junction bases outside the gene matches: 4. The CDR3 runs 13 residues. Germline-derived CDR1 and CDR2 are KGHDR and SFDVKD.

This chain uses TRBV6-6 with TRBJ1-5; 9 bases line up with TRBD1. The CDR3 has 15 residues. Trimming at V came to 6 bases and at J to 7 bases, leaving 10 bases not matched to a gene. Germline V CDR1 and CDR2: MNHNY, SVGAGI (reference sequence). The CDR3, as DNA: TGTGCCAGCAGGCAACAGGGGGCTAGAGGCCAGCCCCAGCATTTT. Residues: CASRQQGARGQPQHF.

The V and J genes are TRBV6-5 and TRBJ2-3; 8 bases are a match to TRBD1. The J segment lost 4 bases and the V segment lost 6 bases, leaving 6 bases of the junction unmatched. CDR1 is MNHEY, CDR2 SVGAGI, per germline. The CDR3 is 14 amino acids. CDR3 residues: CASRPQGASDTQYF. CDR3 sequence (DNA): TGTGCCAGCAGACCCCAGGGGGCATCAGATACGCAGTATTTT.

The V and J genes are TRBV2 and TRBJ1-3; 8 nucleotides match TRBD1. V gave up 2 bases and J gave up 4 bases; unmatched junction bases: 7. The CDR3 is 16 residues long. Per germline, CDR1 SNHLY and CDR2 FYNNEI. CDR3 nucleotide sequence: TGTGCCAGCAGTGAACGGCAGGGGGCGTCCGGAAACACCATATATTTT. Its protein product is CASSERQGASGNTIYF. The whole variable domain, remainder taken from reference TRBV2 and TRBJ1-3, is EPEVTQTPSHQVTQMGQEVILRCVPISNHLYFYWYRQILGQKVEFLVSFYNNEISEKSEIFDDQFSVERPDGSNFTLKIRSTKLEDSAMYFCASSERQGASGNTIYFGEGSWLTVV.

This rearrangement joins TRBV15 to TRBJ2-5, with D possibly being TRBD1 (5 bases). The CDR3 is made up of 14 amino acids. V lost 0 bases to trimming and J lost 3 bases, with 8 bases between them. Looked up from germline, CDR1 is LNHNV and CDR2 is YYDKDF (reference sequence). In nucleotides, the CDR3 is TGTGCCACCAGCAGAGATATAGGGGAAGAGACCCAGTACTTC. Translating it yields CATSRDIGEETQYF.

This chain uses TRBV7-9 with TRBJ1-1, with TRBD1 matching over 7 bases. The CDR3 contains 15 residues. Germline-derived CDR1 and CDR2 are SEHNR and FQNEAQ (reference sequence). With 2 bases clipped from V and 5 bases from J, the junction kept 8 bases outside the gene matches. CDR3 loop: CASSLRGPSLTEAFF. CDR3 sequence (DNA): TGTGCCAGCAGCTTAAGGGGGCCTTCACTTACTGAAGCTTTCTTT.

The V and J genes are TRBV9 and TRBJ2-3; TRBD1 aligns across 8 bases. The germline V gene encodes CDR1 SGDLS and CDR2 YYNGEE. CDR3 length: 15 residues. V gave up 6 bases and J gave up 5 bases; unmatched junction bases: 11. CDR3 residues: CASTSTGDGIDTQYF. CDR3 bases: TGTGCCAGCACATCGACAGGGGACGGGATAGATACGCAGTATTTT. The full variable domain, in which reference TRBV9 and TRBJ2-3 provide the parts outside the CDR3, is DSGVTQTPKHLITATGQRVTLRCSPRSGDLSVYWYQQSLDQGLQFLIQYYNGEERAKGNILERFSAQQFPDLHSELNLSSLELGDSALYFCASTSTGDGIDTQYFGPGTRLTVL.

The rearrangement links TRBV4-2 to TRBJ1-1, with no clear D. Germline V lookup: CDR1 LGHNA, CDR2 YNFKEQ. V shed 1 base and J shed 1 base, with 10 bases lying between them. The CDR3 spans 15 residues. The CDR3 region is CASSQGEGPNTEAFF. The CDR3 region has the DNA TGTGCCAGCAGCCAAGGTGAGGGCCCGAACACTGAAGCTTTCTTT.

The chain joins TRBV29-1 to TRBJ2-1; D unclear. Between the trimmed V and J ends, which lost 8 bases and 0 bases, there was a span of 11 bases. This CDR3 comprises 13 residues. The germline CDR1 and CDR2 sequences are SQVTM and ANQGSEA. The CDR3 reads CSHLESSYNEQFF. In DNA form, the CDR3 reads TGCAGCCATCTAGAGAGCTCCTACAATGAGCAGTTCTTC.

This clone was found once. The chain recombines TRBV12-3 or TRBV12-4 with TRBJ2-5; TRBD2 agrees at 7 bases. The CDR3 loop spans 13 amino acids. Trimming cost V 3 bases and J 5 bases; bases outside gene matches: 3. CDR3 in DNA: TGTGCCAGCAGTTTTCTAGCGGAGGAGACCCAGTACTTC. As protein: CASSFLAEETQYF.

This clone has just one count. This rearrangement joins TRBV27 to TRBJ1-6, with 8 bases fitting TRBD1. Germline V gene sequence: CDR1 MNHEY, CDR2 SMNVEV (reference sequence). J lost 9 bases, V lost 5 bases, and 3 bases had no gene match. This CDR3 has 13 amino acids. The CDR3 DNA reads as TGTGCCAGCAGTGGACAGGGTGGTTCACCCCTCCACTTT. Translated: CASSGQGGSPLHF.